The 11 T cell receptor beta chains presented below share a single source sample, sequenced in a study of cytotoxic CD8 clonotypes in ibrutinib-treated CLL. Measured with immunoSEQ multiplex PCR; TCRdb has only the in-frame clones, and not every one. The table has fewer than 300,000 clones, roughly four fifths seen once. The input for sequencing was PBMCs, taken at disease progression, from a patient treated with ibrutinib. All receptors come from a human donor with chronic lymphocytic leukemia.

The CDR3, as DNA: TGTGCCAGCAGCAGCCGGGACAGGGTGGTGGCTAGCTCTGGAAACACCATATATTTT. Protein: CASSSRDRVVASSGNTIYF. The chain joins TRBV7-6 to TRBJ1-3, with 9 bases lining up with TRBD1. The germline V gene encodes CDR1 SGHVS and CDR2 FNYEAQ. V lost 5 bases, J lost 0 bases, and 14 bases stayed unmatched. The CDR3 is made up of 19 amino acids.

The gene calls are TRBV5-1 and TRBJ2-5; 7 nucleotides agree with TRBD1. The CDR3 has 15 residues. V shed 0 bases and J 3 bases; nucleotides not matched to a gene: 5. Germline V gene data show CDR1 as SGHRS and CDR2 as YFSETQ. The CDR3 reads CASSLATGWEETQYF. CDR3 coding DNA: TGCGCCAGCAGCTTGGCGACAGGGTGGGAAGAGACCCAGTACTTC.

This clone was found once. The rearrangement joins TRBV9 to TRBJ2-2, with 11 bases lining up with TRBD2. The CDR3 has 18 amino acids. Germline-derived CDR1 and CDR2 are SGDLS and YYNGEE. V dropped 4 bases and J dropped 5; count of bases not matched to a gene: 13. The CDR3 reads CASSPQLAGDLITGELFF. The CDR3 region has the DNA TGTGCCAGCAGCCCGCAACTAGCGGGAGATTTAATTACCGGGGAGCTGTTTTTT.

The V and J genes are TRBV4-2 and TRBJ1-1, with D hard to call. V lost 3 bases and J lost 1, with 12 bases in between. CDR1 LGHNA and CDR2 YNFKEQ come from the germline V gene. The CDR3 loop spans 15 amino acids. The CDR3 sequence is CASSHLTPENTEAFF. CDR3 coding DNA: TGTGCCAGCAGCCATCTCACTCCAGAGAACACTGAAGCTTTCTTT.

This clone was picked up one time. The chain couples TRBV4-1 to TRBJ1-6; weak D call: TRBD1 (5 bases). This CDR3 has 16 residues. CDR1 and CDR2 (germline): MGHRA, YSYEKL. Trimming removed 1 base from V and 10 bases from J, with 17 bases in between. CDR3 sequence reads: CASSQVGRAGRSPLHF. CDR3 coding DNA: TGCGCCAGCAGCCAAGTAGGGAGGGCAGGGAGATCACCCCTCCACTTT.

This clone was seen a few times. The CDR3 sequence is CASTPAATGELFF. CDR3 in DNA: TGTGCCAGTACCCCGGCCGCCACCGGGGAGCTGTTTTTT. The J gene is TRBJ2-2, the V gene TRBV19; D gene unclear. CDR1 LNHDA and CDR2 SQIVND come from the germline V gene (reference sequence). Trimming stripped 7 bases from V and 4 bases from J, with 10 bases between. CDR3 length: 13 amino acids. Using reference TRBV19 and TRBJ2-2 for the parts outside the CDR3, the full variable domain is DGGITQSPKYLFRKEGQNVTLSCEQNLNHDAMYWYRQDPGQGLRLIYYSQIVNDFQKGDIAEGYSVSREKKESFPLTVTSAQKNPTAFYLCASTPAATGELFFGEGSRLTVL.

The gene calls are TRBV5-4 and TRBJ2-1; 9 nucleotides agree with TRBD2. The CDR3 is 15 amino acids. V shed 2 bases, J shed 9 bases, and the junction held 9 bases outside the gene matches. The germline V gene encodes CDR1 SGHNT and CDR2 YYREEE (reference sequence). The CDR3 is CASSLGLASRGEQFF. In DNA, the CDR3 is TGTGCCAGCAGCTTAGGACTAGCGTCCCGGGGTGAGCAGTTCTTC.

The gene calls are TRBV27 and TRBJ2-7, with 8 bases matching TRBD1. Looked up from germline, CDR1 is MNHEY and CDR2 is SMNVEV (reference sequence). V trimming: 7 bases; J trimming: 5 bases; junction bases outside the gene matches: 10. The CDR3 loop spans 14 amino acids. Here the CDR3 DNA reads TGTGCCAGCAACCCGAGAGACAGGGGTCACGAGCAGTACTTC. Translation: CASNPRDRGHEQYF.

CDR3 sequence: CASRRGGINSYEQYF. CDR3 DNA sequence: TGTGCCAGCAGGAGGGGGGGGATAAACTCCTACGAGCAGTACTTC. The chain is built from TRBV27 and TRBJ2-7, with TRBD2 as a possible D gene (7 bases). Between the trimmed V and J ends, which lost 6 bases and 0 bases, there was a span of 15 bases. This CDR3 is 15 amino acids long. The V gene's germline CDR1 is MNHEY and CDR2 SMNVEV (reference sequence).

Written as DNA, the CDR3 is TGTGCCAGTCGTCGGGACAGGGGGTACAAAACCTCTGGAAACACCATATATTTT. As protein: CASRRDRGYKTSGNTIYF. The J gene is TRBJ1-3, the V gene TRBV19; 11 bases are shared with TRBD1. V gave up 8 bases and J gave up 0 bases; unmatched junction bases: 12. The germline V gene has CDR1 LNHDA and CDR2 SQIVND (reference sequence). This CDR3 is 18 amino acids long. Complete variable domain (other parts from reference TRBV19 and TRBJ1-3): DGGITQSPKYLFRKEGQNVTLSCEQNLNHDAMYWYRQDPGQGLRLIYYSQIVNDFQKGDIAEGYSVSREKKESFPLTVTSAQKNPTAFYLCASRRDRGYKTSGNTIYFGEGSWLTVV.

To note about this clone: An end of the junction differs from the germline gene, which may be a read error. This chain links TRBV6-1 with TRBJ2-4, with 7 nucleotides matching TRBD2. Per germline, CDR1 MNHNS and CDR2 SASEGT. This CDR3 region has 11 residues. CDR3 DNA: TGTGCCAGCAACGGCCGGGACTATTTGGACTTC. Its protein product is CASNGRDYLDF.